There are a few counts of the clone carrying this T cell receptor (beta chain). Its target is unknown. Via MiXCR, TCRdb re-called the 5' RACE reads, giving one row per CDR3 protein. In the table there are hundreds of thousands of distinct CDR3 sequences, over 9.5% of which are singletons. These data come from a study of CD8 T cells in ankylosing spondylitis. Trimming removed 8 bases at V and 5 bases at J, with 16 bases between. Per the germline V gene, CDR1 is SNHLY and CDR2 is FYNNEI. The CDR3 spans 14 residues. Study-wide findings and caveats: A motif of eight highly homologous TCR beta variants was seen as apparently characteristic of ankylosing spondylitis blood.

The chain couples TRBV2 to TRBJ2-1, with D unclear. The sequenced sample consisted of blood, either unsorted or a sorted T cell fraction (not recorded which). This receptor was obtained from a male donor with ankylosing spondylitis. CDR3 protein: CASLTRSRDNEQFF. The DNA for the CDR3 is TGTGCCAGCTTAACTCGGTCCCGTGACAATGAGCAGTTCTTC.